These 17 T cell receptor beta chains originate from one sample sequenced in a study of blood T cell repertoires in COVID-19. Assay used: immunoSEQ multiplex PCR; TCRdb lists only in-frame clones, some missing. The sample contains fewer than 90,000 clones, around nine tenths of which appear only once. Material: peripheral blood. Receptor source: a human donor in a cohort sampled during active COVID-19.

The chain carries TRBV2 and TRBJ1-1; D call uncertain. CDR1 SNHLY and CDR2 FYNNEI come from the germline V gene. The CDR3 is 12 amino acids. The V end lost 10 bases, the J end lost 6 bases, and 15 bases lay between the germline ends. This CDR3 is CATRDGSAEAFF. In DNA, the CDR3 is TGTGCCACCCGAGACGGGAGCGCTGAAGCTTTCTTT.

The CDR3 loop is CASSFLTSGSLDTQYF. DNA of the CDR3: TGTGCCAGCAGCTTTTTGACTAGCGGGAGTCTAGATACGCAGTATTTT. V and J are TRBV5-4 and TRBJ2-3; 12 nucleotides match TRBD2. This CDR3 comprises 16 residues. Germline lookup yields CDR1 SGHNT and CDR2 YYREEE (reference sequence). Trimming removed 2 bases from V and 5 bases from J; junction bases left unmatched: 6. The full variable domain, completed using reference TRBV5-4 and TRBJ2-3, is ETGVTQSPTHLIKTRGQQVTLRCSSQSGHNTVSWYQQALGQGPQFIFQYYREEENGRGNFPPRFSGLQFPNYSSELNVNALELDDSALYLCASSFLTSGSLDTQYFGPGTRLTVL.

The CDR3 protein is CASSLTGTSGSDTQYF. The CDR3 DNA is TGTGCCAGCAGTTTAACCGGGACTAGCGGGAGCGATACGCAGTATTTT. The chain links TRBV6-6 to TRBJ2-3; 14 positions match TRBD2. The CDR3 contains 16 residues. Germline CDR1 and CDR2: MNHNY and SVGAGI (reference sequence). Germline trimming cut 4 bases from V and 6 bases from J; bases unmatched to any gene: 6.

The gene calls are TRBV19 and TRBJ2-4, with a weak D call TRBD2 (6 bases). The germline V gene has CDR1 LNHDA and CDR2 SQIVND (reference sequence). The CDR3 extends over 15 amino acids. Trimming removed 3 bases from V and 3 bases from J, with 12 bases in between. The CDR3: CASSMRLRDKNIQYF. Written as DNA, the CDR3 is TGTGCCAGTAGTATGAGGTTGCGGGACAAAAACATTCAGTACTTC.

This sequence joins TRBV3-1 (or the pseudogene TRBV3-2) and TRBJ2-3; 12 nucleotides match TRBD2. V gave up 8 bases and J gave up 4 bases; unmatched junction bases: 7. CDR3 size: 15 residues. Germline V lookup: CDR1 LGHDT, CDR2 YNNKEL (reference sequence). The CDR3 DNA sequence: TGTGCCAGCTCGCCGACTAGCGGGAGTTCAGATACGCAGTATTTT. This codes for CASSPTSGSSDTQYF.

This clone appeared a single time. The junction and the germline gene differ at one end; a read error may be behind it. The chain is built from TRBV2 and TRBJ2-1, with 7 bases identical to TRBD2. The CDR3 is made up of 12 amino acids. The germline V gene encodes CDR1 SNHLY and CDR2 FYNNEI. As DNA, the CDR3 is TGTGCCAGCAGTGGGACCGGGACTACCCAGATCTTC. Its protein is CASSGTGTTQIF. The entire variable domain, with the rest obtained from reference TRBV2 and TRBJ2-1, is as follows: EPEVTQTPSHQVTQMGQEVILRCVPISNHLYFYWYRQILGQKVEFLVSFYNNEISEKSEIFDDQFSVERPDGSNFTLKIRSTKLEDSAMYFCASSGTGTTQIFGPGTRLTVL.

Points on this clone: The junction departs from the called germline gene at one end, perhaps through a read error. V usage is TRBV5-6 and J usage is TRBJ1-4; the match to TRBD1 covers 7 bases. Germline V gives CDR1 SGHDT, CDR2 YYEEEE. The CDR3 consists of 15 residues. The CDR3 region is CASSLGTVVREKLLF. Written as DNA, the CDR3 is TGTGCCAGCAGCTTAGGGACAGTTGTCCGTGAAAAACTGCTTTTT.

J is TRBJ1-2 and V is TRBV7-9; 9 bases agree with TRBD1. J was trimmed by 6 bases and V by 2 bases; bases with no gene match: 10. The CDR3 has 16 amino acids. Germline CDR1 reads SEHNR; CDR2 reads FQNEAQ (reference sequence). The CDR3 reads CASSLNSVGTGNGYTF. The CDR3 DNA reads TGTGCCAGCAGCTTAAATAGCGTCGGGACAGGGAATGGCTACACCTTC.

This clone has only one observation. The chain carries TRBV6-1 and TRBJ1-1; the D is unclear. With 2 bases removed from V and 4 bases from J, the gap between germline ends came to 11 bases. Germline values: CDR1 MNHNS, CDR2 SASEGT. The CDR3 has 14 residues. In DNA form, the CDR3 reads TGTGCCAGCAGTGAACGGGCGGGGTCCACTGAAGCTTTCTTT. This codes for CASSERAGSTEAFF.

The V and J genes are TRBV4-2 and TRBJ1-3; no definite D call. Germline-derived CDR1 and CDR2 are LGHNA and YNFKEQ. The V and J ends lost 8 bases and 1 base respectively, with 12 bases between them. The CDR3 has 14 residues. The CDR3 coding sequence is TGTGCCAGCGGACTCGGGGTTTCTGGAAACACCATATATTTT. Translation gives CASGLGVSGNTIYF.

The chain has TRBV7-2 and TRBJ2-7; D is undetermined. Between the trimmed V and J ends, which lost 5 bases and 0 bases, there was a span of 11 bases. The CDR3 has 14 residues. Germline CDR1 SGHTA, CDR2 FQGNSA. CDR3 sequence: CASSETDSSYEQYV. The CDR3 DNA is TGTGCCAGCAGCGAGACTGATAGCTCCTACGAGCAGTACGTC.

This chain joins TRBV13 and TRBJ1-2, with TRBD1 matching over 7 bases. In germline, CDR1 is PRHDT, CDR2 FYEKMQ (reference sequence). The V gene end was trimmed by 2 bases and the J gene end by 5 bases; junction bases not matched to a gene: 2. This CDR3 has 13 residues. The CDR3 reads CASSLNRGYGYTF. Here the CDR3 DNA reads TGTGCCAGCAGCTTAAACAGGGGATATGGCTACACCTTC.

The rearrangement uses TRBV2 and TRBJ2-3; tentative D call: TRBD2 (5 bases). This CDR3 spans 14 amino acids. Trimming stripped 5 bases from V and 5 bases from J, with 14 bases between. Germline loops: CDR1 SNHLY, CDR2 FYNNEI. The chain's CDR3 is CASSLRAPVDTQYF. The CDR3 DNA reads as TGTGCCAGCAGTTTGCGGGCCCCCGTAGATACGCAGTATTTT.

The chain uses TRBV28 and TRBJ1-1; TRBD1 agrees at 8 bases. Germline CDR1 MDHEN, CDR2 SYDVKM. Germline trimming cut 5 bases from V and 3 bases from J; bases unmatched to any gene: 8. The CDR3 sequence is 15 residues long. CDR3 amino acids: CASSPDRGGDTEAFF. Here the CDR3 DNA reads TGTGCCAGCAGTCCAGACAGGGGAGGGGACACTGAAGCTTTCTTT.

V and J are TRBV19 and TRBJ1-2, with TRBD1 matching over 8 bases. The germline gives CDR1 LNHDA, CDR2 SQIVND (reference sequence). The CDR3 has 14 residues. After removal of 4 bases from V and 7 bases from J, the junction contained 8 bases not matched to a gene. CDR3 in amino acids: CASSTRQGISGYTF. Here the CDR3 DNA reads TGTGCCAGTAGTACCCGACAGGGGATAAGTGGCTACACCTTC.

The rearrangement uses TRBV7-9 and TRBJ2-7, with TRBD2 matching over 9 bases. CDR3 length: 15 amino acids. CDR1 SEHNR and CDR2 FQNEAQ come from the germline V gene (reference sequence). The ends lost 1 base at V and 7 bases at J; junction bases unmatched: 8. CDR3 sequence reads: CASSLEGLASEEQYF. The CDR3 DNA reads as TGTGCCAGCAGCTTAGAGGGACTAGCTTCGGAGGAGCAGTACTTC.

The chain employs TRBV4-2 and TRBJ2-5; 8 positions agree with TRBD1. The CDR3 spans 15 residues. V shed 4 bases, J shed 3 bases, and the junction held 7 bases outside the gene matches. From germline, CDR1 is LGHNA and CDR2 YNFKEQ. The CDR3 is CASSPKMTGEETQYF. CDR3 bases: TGTGCCAGCAGCCCAAAGATGACAGGGGAAGAGACCCAGTACTTC.